This T cell receptor (beta chain) was recovered during a study of cytomegalovirus exposure and HLA in healthy donors. Whole-study results and caveats: Analysis performed later showed TCR beta chains linked to HLA being more clonally expanded than equally common others.

Researchers ran the PCR with 60 Vbeta and 13 Jbeta primers. Profiled with immunoSEQ multiplex PCR; TCRdb holds only in-frame clones, not every one. The data hold roughly 120,000 clones, with less than 80% observed a single time. Details on this clone: Its antigen remains unknown.

The CDR3 consists of 16 residues. The germline V gene has CDR1 SGHTA and CDR2 FQGNSA. Trimming pared 5 bases from V and 0 bases from J, leaving 13 bases between. This TCR was recovered from a man aged 45-65 years in good health and CMV-seronegative. The V gene is TRBV7-2, the J gene TRBJ1-4, with D perhaps TRBD1 (5 bases). The sequenced material came from PBMCs. The CDR3 loop is CASSRDSTSTNEKLFF. CDR3 bases: TGTGCCAGCAGCAGAGACAGTACTTCAACTAATGAAAAACTGTTTTTT.